The TCR beta chain described here comes from a study of OX40 agonist ivuxolimab in advanced cancers. For the study in its entirety: Ivuxolimab was an agonistic, fully human IgG2 monoclonal antibody directed against OX40 (CD134), a costimulatory receptor. Partial responses were achieved by three dose-escalation patients, of whom one had hepatocellular carcinoma and two had cutaneous melanoma. Among the 50 to 55 dose-escalation patients, around 19 had hepatocellular carcinoma, about 15 melanoma, 9 renal cell carcinoma and 9 head and neck cancer. Patients were allowed to have had prior anti-PD-1, anti-PD-L1 or anti-CTLA-4 therapy, and approximately 43% of the dose-escalation patients had previously received checkpoint inhibitors. The paper covers the monotherapy dose-escalation part of the phase I ivuxolimab trial, which included N ≈ 57 patients. Intravenous ivuxolimab was administered to patients every 2 weeks at six dose levels: 0.01, 0.1, 0.3, 1.5, 3 and 10 mg/kg. Peripheral TCRbeta sequencing aimed to test whether ivuxolimab altered TCR sequence diversity and caused clonal T-cell expansion. In the dose-escalation cohort, 65% to 90% of patients were male, and the mean age was roughly 60 years, with a range of roughly 20 to 85. General findings and caveats noted by the study authors: Low levels of normalized T-cell clonal expansion were also seen in some patients who did not respond. Which antigens the clonally expanded peripheral T cells were specific for was not determined. At doses from 0.1 to 3.0 mg/kg, clonal expansion was seen in both CD4+ and CD8+ blood T cells between baseline and week 6. In partial responders in the 0.1-3.0 mg/kg groups, normalized peripheral clonal expansion was found to be among the lowest, especially among CD8+ T cells. After ivuxolimab, more expanded clones were found on average in CD8+ T cells than in CD4+ T cells.

This clone turned up a few times. What this receptor recognizes is not known. Base qualities were left out, and no much larger clone turns up one base away. Patients with autoimmune disease history or receiving systemic immunosuppression were excluded from the trial. Peripheral blood for TCR sequencing was collected from all dose cohorts at baseline, on cycle 4 day 1, and on cycle 7 day 1. Samples were obtained from an open-label, multicenter, first-in-human phase I dose-escalation trial of ivuxolimab. Adults with locally advanced or metastatic melanoma, renal cell carcinoma, hepatocellular carcinoma or head and neck squamous cell carcinoma were enrolled in the trial. Before TCR sequencing, CD4+ and CD8+ T cells were separately sorted from peripheral blood. The cysteine opens and the phenylalanine closes a CDR3 of 16 amino acids. The DNA shown is the 48-base CDR3, in frame from base 1. Reading the germline V gene (reference sequence) gives CDR1 SGHNT and CDR2 YYREEE. Cut back by 0 bases and 0 bases, the V and J ends lie 12 bases apart.

Genomic DNA was isolated from the sorted cells so that the TCRbeta CDR3 region could be sequenced. TCRbeta CDR3 regions were sequenced using the immunoSEQ Assay. In TCRdb, the immuneACCESS table is reduced to in-frame sequences with V and J assigned. These tables do not hold every clone; where another copy was compared, an unresolved V gene accounts for under half, and the others remain unexplained. The sample contains roughly 53,000 clones, roughly 79% of them found a single time. The top ten hold approximately 2.3% of the sample. This TCR derives from an adult with an advanced solid tumor such as melanoma, head and neck, liver or kidney cancer. The chain employs TRBV5-4 and TRBJ1-2; TRBD1 could be the D gene, as 5 bases match. The source was CD4+ or CD8+ T cells sorted from blood, collected in a trial of the OX40 agonist ivuxolimab. The nucleotide sequence reads TGTGCCAGCAGCTTGGTCCAGGGACCAGCTAACTATGGCTACACCTTC. It is translated as CASSLVQGPANYGYTF.